This T cell receptor (beta chain) came from a study of identical twins (dated by TCRdb to the mid-2010s). The study in broad terms: To test whether fetal clonotypes persist, the study used deep sequencing on TCR alpha and beta repertoires from monozygotic twins, unrelated adults of various ages, and cord blood. Replicate twin experiments were performed at different times using different library preparation protocols to rule out contamination. General findings and caveats noted by the study authors: Fewer insertions were carried by abundant cord blood beta clonotypes; a weaker similar trend was observed in young adult naive repertoires, while no such trend was observed in memory repertoires. Zero-insertion analyses could be partly confounded by invariant T cells such as MAIT and iNKT, although diverse VJ usage argued against such confounding for most clonotypes. Out-of-frame TCR alpha sharing in monozygotic twins was systematically underestimated by recombination models, whereas sharing between unrelated individuals was in agreement with the recombination models. Conclusions relied on cross-sectional statistical analysis, since the same donors could not be followed over many years. Compared with coincidental sharing between unrelated individuals, an excess of low generation-probability sequences was observed among out-of-frame TCR alpha sequences shared between twins. A weaker excess of twin sharing was found in beta out-of-frame sequences because the signal-to-noise ratio was lowered by fewer shared sequences.

This clonotype was picked up a small number of times. Its antigen is not yet known. No clone much larger than this one lies a single base away; base qualities are absent. Only healthy Caucasian donors were included. Based on the germline V gene (reference sequence), the CDR1 and CDR2 sequences are DFQATT and SNEGSKA. The CDR3 goes from the cysteine to the phenylalanine over 12 residues. Only the CDR3 DNA is retained, 36 bases long and in frame from the first base. Libraries were made using 5' RACE. Sequencing was carried out with an Illumina HiSeq 2000. A universal primer binding site was introduced by template switching, and a unique molecular identifier was present in the final cDNA, enabling accurate counting of TCR cDNA molecules. Specific primers in the conserved constant-segment region were used to synthesize first-strand cDNA for the TCR alpha and beta chains. To control for contamination, every cDNA library was double barcoded, receiving both a SMART-Mk sample barcode and Illumina barcodes. TruSeq adapter sequences along with Illumina sample barcodes were introduced in two successive PCR steps. The TCR alpha and beta cDNA libraries were sequenced on the Illumina HiSeq platform using custom primers. The published analysis was carried out like this. MiGEC processed the raw reads to extract unique molecular identifiers, while MiXCR was used to determine the CDR3 positions. For each individual, recombination models were inferred using an EM algorithm with the repgenHMM and IGoR tools. The tcR package in R was used for shared clonotype analysis, with sharing normalized by the product of cloneset sizes. Out-of-frame nonproductive sequences were analyzed to study raw recombination free of thymic and clonal selection effects. TCRdb reworked the public reads: Q25 trimming with fastp, MiXCR clone assembly, productive beta chains retained. For every CDR3 protein sequence, its rows merge into one entry that carries the most common genes and DNA. The authors' filters were not applied to this entry. The sample data list about 1.7 million distinct CDR3 sequences, and under 35% of these were observed just once. The ten largest clones take up approximately 0.25% of the sample.

The sequenced sample consisted of cord blood. This clonotype originated in a newborn girl in good health. The V and J segments used are TRBV20-1 and TRBJ2-7, with no reliable assignment of the D segment. The DNA end is more similar to TRBJ2-4, so the J call may be wrong. The CDR3 region reads CSARDPGGIQYF. The DNA sequence follows: TGCAGTGCTAGAGATCCAGGTGGCATTCAGTACTTC.